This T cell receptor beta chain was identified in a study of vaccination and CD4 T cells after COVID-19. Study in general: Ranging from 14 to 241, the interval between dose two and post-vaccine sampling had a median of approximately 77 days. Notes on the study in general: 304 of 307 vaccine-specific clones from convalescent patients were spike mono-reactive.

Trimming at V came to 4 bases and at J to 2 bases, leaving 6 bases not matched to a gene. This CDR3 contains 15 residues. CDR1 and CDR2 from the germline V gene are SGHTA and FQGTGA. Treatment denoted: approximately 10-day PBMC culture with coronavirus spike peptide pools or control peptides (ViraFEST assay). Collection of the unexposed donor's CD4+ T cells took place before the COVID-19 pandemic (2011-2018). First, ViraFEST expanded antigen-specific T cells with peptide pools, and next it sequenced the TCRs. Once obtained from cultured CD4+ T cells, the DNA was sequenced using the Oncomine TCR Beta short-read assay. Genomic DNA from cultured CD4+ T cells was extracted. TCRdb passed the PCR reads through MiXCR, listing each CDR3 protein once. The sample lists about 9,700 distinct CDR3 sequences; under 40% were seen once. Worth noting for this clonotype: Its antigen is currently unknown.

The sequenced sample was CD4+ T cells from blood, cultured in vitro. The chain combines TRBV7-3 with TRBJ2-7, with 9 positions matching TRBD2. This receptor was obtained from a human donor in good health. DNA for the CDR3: TGTGCCAGCAGCTCTCTGGGCGGGAGGGCCTACGAGCAGTACTTC. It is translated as CASSSLGGRAYEQYF.